This TCR beta chain was identified in a study of cytomegalovirus exposure and HLA in healthy donors. Measured with immunoSEQ multiplex PCR; TCRdb has only the in-frame clones, and not every one. In the table there are 260,000 or so clones, roughly 87% of which are singletons. Trimming shortened V by 1 base and J by 1 base, and 11 bases separated the two germline ends. Germline V gene sequence: CDR1 LGHNA, CDR2 YSLEER. The CDR3 totals 16 residues. This receptor was identified in a woman aged 25 to 45 in good health and CMV-seronegative. This chain uses TRBV4-3 with TRBJ1-5, with D possibly matching TRBD1 (6 bases). Sequenced sample: PBMCs. The DNA of the CDR3 is TGCGCCAGCAGCCAAGCGTCCACAGGGAGCAATCAGCCCCAGCATTTT. Translated, it gives CASSQASTGSNQPQHF.